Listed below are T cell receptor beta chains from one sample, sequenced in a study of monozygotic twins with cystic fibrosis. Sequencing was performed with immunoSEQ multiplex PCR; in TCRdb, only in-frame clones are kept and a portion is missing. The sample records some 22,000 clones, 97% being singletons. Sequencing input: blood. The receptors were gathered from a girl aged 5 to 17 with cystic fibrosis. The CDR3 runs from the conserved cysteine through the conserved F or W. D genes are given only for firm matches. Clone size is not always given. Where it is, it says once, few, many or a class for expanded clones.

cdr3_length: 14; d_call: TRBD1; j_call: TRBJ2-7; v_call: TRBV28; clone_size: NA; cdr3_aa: CASRRTGGSGEQYF; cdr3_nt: TGTGCCAGCAGGAGAACAGGGGGCTCGGGCGAGCAGTACTTC
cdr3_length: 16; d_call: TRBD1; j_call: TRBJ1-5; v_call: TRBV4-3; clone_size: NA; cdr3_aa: CASSSGGPYSNQPQHF; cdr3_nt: TGCGCCAGCAGCTCAGGGGGCCCCTATAGCAATCAGCCCCAGCATTTT
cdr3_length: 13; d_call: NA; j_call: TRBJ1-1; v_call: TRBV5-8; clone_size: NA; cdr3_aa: CASSRDTRTEAFF; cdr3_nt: TGTGCCAGCAGCCGGGACACTCGGACTGAAGCTTTCTTT
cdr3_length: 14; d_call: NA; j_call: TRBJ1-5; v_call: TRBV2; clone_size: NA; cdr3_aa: CASSRRGPNQPQHF; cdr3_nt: TGTGCCAGCAGCAGGCGGGGGCCTAATCAGCCCCAGCATTTT
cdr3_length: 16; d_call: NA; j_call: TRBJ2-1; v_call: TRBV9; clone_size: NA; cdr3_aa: CASSVATGTPNNEQFF; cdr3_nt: TGTGCCAGCAGCGTAGCTACCGGGACTCCAAACAATGAGCAGTTCTTC
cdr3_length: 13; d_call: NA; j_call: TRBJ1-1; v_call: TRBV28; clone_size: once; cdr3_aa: CASSSGLDVKAFF; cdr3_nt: TGTGCCAGCAGTTCGGGTTTAGATGTGAAGGCTTTCTTT
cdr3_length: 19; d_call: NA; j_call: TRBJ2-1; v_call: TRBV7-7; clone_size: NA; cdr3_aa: CASSLGVLGGRGSYNEQFF; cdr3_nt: TGTGCTAGCAGCTTAGGGGTATTGGGGGGAAGGGGCTCCTACAATGAGCAGTTCTTC
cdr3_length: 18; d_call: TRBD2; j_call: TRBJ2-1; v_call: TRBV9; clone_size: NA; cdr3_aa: CASSVDFSGRAGLNEQFF; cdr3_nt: TGTGCCAGCAGCGTAGATTTTAGCGGGAGGGCCGGCTTGAATGAGCAGTTCTTC
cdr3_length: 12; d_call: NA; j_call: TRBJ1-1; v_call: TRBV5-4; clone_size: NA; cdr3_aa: CASSLQDREAFF; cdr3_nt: TGTGCCAGCAGCCTTCAAGACCGGGAAGCTTTCTTT
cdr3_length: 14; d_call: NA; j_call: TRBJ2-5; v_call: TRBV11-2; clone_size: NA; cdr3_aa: CASSPTTSGETQYF; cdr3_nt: TGTGCCAGCAGCCCGACTACCTCTGGGGAGACCCAGTACTTC
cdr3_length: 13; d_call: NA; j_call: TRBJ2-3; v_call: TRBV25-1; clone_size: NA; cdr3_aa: CASSEGGTDTQYF; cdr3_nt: TGTGCCAGCAGTGAAGGGGGAACAGATACGCAGTATTTT
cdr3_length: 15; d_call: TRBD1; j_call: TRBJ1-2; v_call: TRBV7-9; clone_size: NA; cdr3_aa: CASSLAVGQGTGYTF; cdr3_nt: TGTGCCAGCAGCTTAGCGGTGGGACAGGGGACCGGCTACACCTTC
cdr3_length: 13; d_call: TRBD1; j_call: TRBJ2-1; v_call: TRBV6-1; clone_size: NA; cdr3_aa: CASRRQGYNEQFF; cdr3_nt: TGTGCCAGCAGAAGACAGGGATACAATGAGCAGTTCTTC
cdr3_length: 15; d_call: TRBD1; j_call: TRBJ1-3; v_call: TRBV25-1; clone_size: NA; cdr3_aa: CASTSDRGSGNTIYF; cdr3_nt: TGTGCCAGCACCTCGGACAGGGGCTCTGGAAACACCATATATTTT
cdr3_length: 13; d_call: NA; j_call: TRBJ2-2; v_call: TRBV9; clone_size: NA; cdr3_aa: CASSVEGDGELFF; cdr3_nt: TGTGCCAGCAGCGTAGAAGGGGACGGGGAGCTGTTTTTT
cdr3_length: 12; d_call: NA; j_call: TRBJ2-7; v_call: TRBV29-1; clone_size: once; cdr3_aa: CSVLSDSYEQYF; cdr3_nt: TGCAGCGTTTTGTCGGACTCCTACGAGCAGTACTTC
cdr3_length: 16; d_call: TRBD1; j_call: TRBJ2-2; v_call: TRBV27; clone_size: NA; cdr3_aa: CASSFGWTGNTGELFF; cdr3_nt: TGTGCCAGCAGTTTCGGGTGGACAGGGAACACCGGGGAGCTGTTTTTT
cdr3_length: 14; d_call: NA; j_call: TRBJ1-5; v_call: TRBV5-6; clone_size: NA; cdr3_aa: CASSLFGYNQPQHF; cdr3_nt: TGTGCCAGCAGCTTGTTTGGTTATAATCAGCCCCAGCATTTT
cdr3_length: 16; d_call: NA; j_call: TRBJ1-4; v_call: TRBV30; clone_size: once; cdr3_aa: CAWSGATAATNEKLFF; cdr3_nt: TGTGCCTGGAGTGGAGCCACCGCTGCAACTAATGAAAAACTGTTTTTT
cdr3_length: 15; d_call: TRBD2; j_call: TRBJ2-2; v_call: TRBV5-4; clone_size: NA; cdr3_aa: CASRGTSGTTGELFF; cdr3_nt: TGTGCCAGCAGGGGGACTAGCGGGACCACCGGGGAGCTGTTTTTT
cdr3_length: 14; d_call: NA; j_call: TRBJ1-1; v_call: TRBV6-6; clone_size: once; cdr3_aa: CASTYGGTGTEAFF; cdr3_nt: TGTGCCAGCACCTACGGGGGGACCGGCACTGAAGCTTTCTTT
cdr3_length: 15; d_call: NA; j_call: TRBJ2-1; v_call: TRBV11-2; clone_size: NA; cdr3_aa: CASSPGTAGGNEQFF; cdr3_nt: TGTGCCAGCAGCCCGGGGACAGCGGGCGGAAATGAGCAGTTCTTC
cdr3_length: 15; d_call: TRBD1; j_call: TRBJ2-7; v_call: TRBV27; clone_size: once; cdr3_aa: CASSWGQGGAYEQYF; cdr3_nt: TGTGCCAGCAGCTGGGGACAGGGGGGGGCCTACGAGCAGTACTTC
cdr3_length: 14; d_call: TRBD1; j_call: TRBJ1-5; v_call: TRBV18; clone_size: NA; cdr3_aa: CASSPTGNNQPQHF; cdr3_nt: TGTGCCAGCTCACCGACAGGGAACAATCAGCCCCAGCATTTT
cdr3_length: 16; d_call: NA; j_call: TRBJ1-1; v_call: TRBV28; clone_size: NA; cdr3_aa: CASSSYTLGRGIEAFF; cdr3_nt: TGTGCCAGCAGTTCCTATACCCTGGGAAGGGGGATTGAAGCTTTCTTT
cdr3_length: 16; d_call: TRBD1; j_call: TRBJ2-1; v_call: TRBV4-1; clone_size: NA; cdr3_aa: CASSQAGTGEYNEQFF; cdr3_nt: TGCGCCAGCAGCCAGGCGGGGACAGGGGAGTACAATGAGCAGTTCTTC